This record covers a single TCR beta chain. Its antigen is unknown. Documented time point: blood at routine non-recurrence follow-up after resection. Frozen PBMC, nontumor lung or tumor provided whole RNA, which was sequenced unsorted. Germline CDR1 MDHEN, CDR2 SYDVKM. Deletions cut 2 bases from V and 6 bases from J, with 17 bases between. The CDR3 is 16 amino acids. This entry comes from a study of spatial heterogeneity in lung cancer. Overall study context: The follow-up PBMC samples were sequenced whenever they were available. The median time to follow-up was around 24 months after resection. Compared with alpha-chain sequences, beta-chain sequences were consistently detected in greater numbers.

Notes on the study in general: Circulating ubiquitous expanded tumor TCRs were observed more frequently at resection than at follow-up.

MiXCR, run by TCRdb on the 5' RACE reads, gives a single entry per CDR3 protein. The sample carries some 120,000 distinct CDR3 sequences, 12% recorded once. The sequencing here drew on PBMCs, taken at follow-up. The clonotype was recovered from a male donor with early-stage non-small cell lung cancer. The chain carries TRBV28 and TRBJ1-5, with D possibly matching TRBD1 (5 bases). The CDR3 is CASSLGVGAGSQPQHF. The CDR3 DNA follows: TGTGCCAGCAGTTTAGGGGTTGGGGCTGGAAGTCAGCCCCAGCATTTT. Together with reference TRBV28 and TRBJ1-5, the CDR3 gives the full variable domain: DVKVTQSSRYLVKRTGEKVFLECVQDMDHENMFWYRQDPGLGLRLIYFSYDVKMKEKGDIPEGYSVSREKKERFSLILESASTNQTSMYLCASSLGVGAGSQPQHFGDGTRLSIL.